A selection of T cell receptor beta chains follows, all from one sample in a study of blood T cell repertoires in COVID-19. The data were produced by immunoSEQ multiplex PCR, yet TCRdb's version contains in-frame clones alone and is incomplete. The data hold about 220,000 clones, with roughly 81% observed a single time. The sample taken for sequencing was peripheral blood. The origin of the receptors is a man aged 50-60 years who had recovered from COVID-19. Each CDR3 is given with its conserved first and last residue. The D gene is left open where the match is weak. Some rows have no size entry. The others give once, few or many, or a class for an expanded clone.

size: -; J: TRBJ2-1; D: TRBD2; V: TRBV5-1; CDR3: CASSYSGLAGEEQFF; DNA: TGCGCCAGCAGCTACTCGGGACTAGCGGGAGAGGAGCAGTTCTTC
size: once; J: TRBJ2-1; D: TRBD2; V: TRBV2; CDR3: CASTFGTSGTHEQFF; DNA: TGTGCCAGCACCTTTGGGACTAGCGGGACTCATGAGCAGTTCTTC
size: -; J: TRBJ2-2; D: TRBD1; V: TRBV28; CDR3: CASNGQGRGGELFF; DNA: TGTGCCAGCAACGGACAGGGGAGAGGCGGGGAGCTGTTTTTT
size: -; J: TRBJ2-7; D: -; V: TRBV10-3; CDR3: CAISDPGSTTPSYEQYF; DNA: TGTGCCATCAGTGACCCCGGCTCCACTACACCCTCCTACGAGCAGTACTTC
size: -; J: TRBJ1-2; D: -; V: TRBV11-2; CDR3: CASSLVDRTYGYTF; DNA: TGTGCCAGCAGCTTAGTCGACAGGACGTATGGCTACACCTTC
size: -; J: TRBJ1-3; D: -; V: TRBV3-1/TRBV3-2; CDR3: CASSPPGYSGNTIYF; DNA: TGTGCCAGCAGCCCCCCAGGGTACTCTGGAAACACCATATATTTT
size: -; J: TRBJ2-5; D: -; V: TRBV18; CDR3: CASSPISKETQYF; DNA: TGTGCCAGCTCACCAATTAGTAAAGAGACCCAGTACTTC
size: -; J: TRBJ2-2; D: -; V: TRBV19; CDR3: CASSRAGTSGTGELFF; DNA: TGTGCCAGTAGTAGGGCCGGGACATCTGGGACCGGGGAGCTGTTTTTT
size: few; J: TRBJ1-6; D: TRBD1; V: TRBV28; CDR3: CASNRGLNSPLHF; DNA: TGTGCCAGCAACAGGGGGCTTAATTCACCCCTCCACTTT
size: -; J: TRBJ2-5; D: -; V: TRBV5-4; CDR3: CASSPLQYQETQYF; DNA: TGTGCCAGCAGCCCCCTGCAGTACCAAGAGACCCAGTACTTC
size: -; J: TRBJ2-3; D: -; V: TRBV7-2; CDR3: CASSYTSTSTDTQYF; DNA: TGTGCCAGCAGCTATACGAGCACTAGCACAGATACGCAGTATTTT
size: -; J: TRBJ2-3; D: TRBD2; V: TRBV2; CDR3: CASLGLASSTDTQYF; DNA: TGTGCCAGTCTTGGACTAGCGTCTAGCACAGATACGCAGTATTTT
size: -; J: TRBJ2-1; D: TRBD2; V: TRBV18; CDR3: CASSPPTSGTSEQFF; DNA: TGTGCCAGCTCACCACCCACTAGCGGGACTTCAGAGCAGTTCTTC
size: -; J: TRBJ2-3; D: TRBD1; V: TRBV27; CDR3: CATMSWPGGRSSTDTQYF; DNA: TGTGCCACGATGTCGTGGCCAGGGGGCCGTTCCAGCACAGATACGCAGTATTTT
size: -; J: TRBJ2-1; D: -; V: TRBV7-8; CDR3: CASSLEPTNEQFF; DNA: TGTGCCAGCAGCTTAGAGCCTACGAACGAGCAGTTCTTC
size: -; J: TRBJ1-1; D: -; V: TRBV5-1; CDR3: CASSPPARTEAFF; DNA: TGCGCCAGCAGCCCGCCCGCGAGGACTGAAGCTTTCTTT
size: -; J: TRBJ2-5; D: -; V: TRBV10-3; CDR3: CAISESGRGRETQYF; DNA: TGTGCCATCAGTGAGTCTGGAAGAGGGAGGGAGACCCAGTACTTC
size: -; J: TRBJ2-6; D: TRBD1; V: TRBV4-1; CDR3: CASSQEGQGSNVLTF; DNA: TGCGCCAGCAGCCAAGAGGGACAGGGGTCCAACGTCCTGACTTTC
size: -; J: TRBJ2-1; D: TRBD1; V: TRBV7-6; CDR3: CASSLAGQGSNEQFF; DNA: TGTGCCAGCAGCTTAGCAGGACAGGGGTCGAATGAGCAGTTCTTC
size: few; J: TRBJ2-7; D: -; V: TRBV7-9; CDR3: CASRAAGGSYEQYF; DNA: TGTGCCAGCAGGGCGGCAGGGGGGTCCTACGAGCAGTACTTC
size: -; J: TRBJ2-5; D: -; V: TRBV18; CDR3: CASSPRVSQETQYF; DNA: TGTGCCAGCTCACCACGAGTTTCACAAGAGACCCAGTACTTC
size: -; J: TRBJ1-2; D: -; V: TRBV15; CDR3: CATSQTFKQLANYGYTF; DNA: TGTGCCACCAGCCAAACCTTCAAACAGCTCGCTAACTATGGCTACACCTTC
size: -; J: TRBJ1-1; D: -; V: TRBV7-6; CDR3: CASSLGQMNTEAFF; DNA: TGTGCCAGCAGCTTAGGACAGATGAACACTGAAGCTTTCTTT
size: -; J: TRBJ2-3; D: TRBD2; V: TRBV10-3; CDR3: CATGTRDYPTDTQYF; DNA: TGTGCCACGGGGACCCGGGACTATCCCACAGATACGCAGTATTTT
size: -; J: TRBJ1-1; D: -; V: TRBV19; CDR3: CASSSWGRNTEAFF; DNA: TGTGCCAGTAGTAGTTGGGGCAGGAACACTGAAGCTTTCTTT
size: -; J: TRBJ2-1; D: TRBD1; V: TRBV6-5; CDR3: CASSLRTGSYNEQFF; DNA: TGTGCCAGCAGCTTGAGGACAGGCTCCTACAATGAGCAGTTCTTC
size: -; J: TRBJ2-7; D: TRBD1; V: TRBV5-5; CDR3: CASSLAEDRASYEQYF; DNA: TGTGCCAGCAGCTTGGCGGAGGACAGGGCCTCCTACGAGCAGTACTTC
size: -; J: TRBJ1-6; D: -; V: TRBV21-1; CDR3: CASSPPEDRGYNSPLHF; DNA: TGTGCCAGCAGCCCCCCCGAGGACAGGGGGTATAATTCACCCCTCCACTTT
size: -; J: TRBJ2-6; D: TRBD1; V: TRBV3-1/TRBV3-2; CDR3: CASSAKGQGKSRANVLTF; DNA: TGTGCCAGCAGCGCGAAAGGACAGGGGAAGAGTAGGGCCAACGTCCTGACTTTC
size: few; J: TRBJ2-5; D: -; V: TRBV5-4; CDR3: CASSSPVGGLDQETQYF; DNA: TGTGCCAGCAGCAGCCCGGTCGGGGGGCTCGACCAAGAGACCCAGTACTTC
size: -; J: TRBJ1-2; D: -; V: TRBV28; CDR3: CASSLVGEGYTF; DNA: TGTGCCAGCAGTCTAGTAGGAGAGGGCTACACCTTC
size: -; J: TRBJ1-1; D: TRBD1; V: TRBV4-1; CDR3: CASSQELGTANTEAFF; DNA: TGCGCCAGCAGCCAAGAACTAGGGACAGCGAACACTGAAGCTTTCTTT
size: -; J: TRBJ1-2; D: TRBD1; V: TRBV7-8; CDR3: CASSLRTGSGYTF; DNA: TGTGCCAGCAGCTTAAGGACAGGGTCTGGCTACACCTTC
size: -; J: TRBJ2-5; D: -; V: TRBV6-5; CDR3: CASSYVRTSETQYF; DNA: TGTGCCAGCAGTTACGTTAGGACTTCAGAGACCCAGTACTTC
size: -; J: TRBJ1-4; D: TRBD1; V: TRBV6-5; CDR3: CASSRQGAYEKLFF; DNA: TGTGCCAGCAGTCGCCAGGGGGCTTATGAAAAACTGTTTTTT
size: -; J: TRBJ1-4; D: -; V: TRBV6-5; CDR3: CASRYGQQEKLFF; DNA: TGTGCCAGCAGATATGGACAGCAAGAAAAACTGTTTTTT
size: -; J: TRBJ2-7; D: -; V: TRBV5-8; CDR3: CASSITRDTLRAQYF; DNA: TGTGCCAGCAGCATTACTCGGGACACATTACGAGCGCAGTACTTC
size: -; J: TRBJ1-4; D: TRBD1; V: TRBV27; CDR3: CASSLPRDRGQKLFF; DNA: TGTGCCAGCAGTTTACCCCGAGACAGGGGGCAGAAACTGTTTTTT
size: -; J: TRBJ2-7; D: TRBD2; V: TRBV13; CDR3: CASSLEASSGGSEQYF; DNA: TGTGCCAGCAGCTTAGAAGCGTCTAGCGGGGGGTCCGAGCAGTACTTC
size: -; J: TRBJ1-6; D: TRBD1; V: TRBV7-8; CDR3: CASSIRTGFGNSPLHF; DNA: TGTGCCAGCAGCATTAGGACAGGGTTTGGTAATTCACCCCTCCACTTT
size: -; J: TRBJ2-7; D: TRBD1; V: TRBV19; CDR3: CASSMGTGYEQYF; DNA: TGTGCCAGTAGTATGGGGACAGGCTACGAGCAGTACTTC
size: -; J: TRBJ1-1; D: -; V: TRBV19; CDR3: CASSTIRGRGNTEAFF; DNA: TGTGCCAGTAGTACAATCAGGGGAAGAGGGAACACTGAAGCTTTCTTT
size: once; J: TRBJ1-5; D: -; V: TRBV15; CDR3: CATSRDREVGNQPQHF; DNA: TGTGCCACCAGCAGAGATAGGGAGGTCGGCAATCAGCCCCAGCATTTT
size: -; J: TRBJ2-1; D: TRBD2; V: TRBV28; CDR3: CASIPSGLATNEQFF; DNA: TGTGCCAGCATCCCCTCGGGACTAGCGACAAATGAGCAGTTCTTC
size: -; J: TRBJ2-5; D: -; V: TRBV27; CDR3: CASSSLGVGGETQYF; DNA: TGTGCCAGCAGTTCATTGGGCGTGGGTGGAGAGACCCAGTACTTC
size: -; J: TRBJ2-1; D: TRBD2; V: TRBV14; CDR3: CASSQDLGIAGGPYPYNEQFF; DNA: TGTGCCAGCAGCCAAGATTTAGGGATAGCGGGAGGGCCTTATCCCTACAATGAGCAGTTCTTC